This TCR beta chain was retrieved from a study of PD-1 blockade in classical Hodgkin lymphoma. Study-level findings and limits: What caused the repertoire differences, perhaps disease activity or prior therapy, remains undefined. Similar baseline diversity was found in complete responders and newly diagnosed patients.

The CDR3 spans 16 residues. Germline lookup yields CDR1 ENHRY and CDR2 SYGVKD. The V gene lost 5 bases and the J gene lost 1 base, with 16 bases spanning the gap. Sequencing was performed with immunoSEQ multiplex PCR; in TCRdb, only in-frame clones are kept and a portion is missing. The sample has more than 40,000 clones, 76% seen once. Exposure to brentuximab vedotin varied, and each patient had relapsed following autologous stem cell transplantation. A note on this clone: Its antigen is still unknown.

The source was peripheral blood mononuclear cells (PBMCs), collected at baseline. The rearrangement uses TRBV10-3 and TRBJ2-3; perhaps TRBD1 as D (6 bases). The clonotype originates from a human donor with classical Hodgkin lymphoma. CDR3 nucleotide sequence: TGTGCCATCAGTAGGACCTTGGGGGCCGGCACAGATACGCAGTATTTT. This gives the protein CAISRTLGAGTDTQYF.